This TCR beta chain was sequenced in a study of shared clonotypes between healthy human individuals. As for the study in general: Each donor's CD4 naive and CD4 memory cells filled three plates apiece, CD8 naive two, and CD8 memory one. Study results and caveats: The study sampled only blood, and tissue repertoires likely differ.

Assay runs were performed at deep level. Authors' analysis steps: Junction-only sequences without quality scores came from ImmunoSEQ, so filtering differed. Clones were sequenced by immunoSEQ multiplex PCR, and TCRdb holds only the in-frame ones, with some missing. That table is the source of V, J and clone size, and D and trimming were worked out from the DNA. The sample lists roughly 1,800,000 clones; approximately 94% were seen once. CD8 cells regarded as naive lacked CD45RO, were positively chosen for CCR7, and omitted terminally differentiated effector memory CD45RA+ cells. The CDR3 is 15 amino acids. In germline, CDR1 is SGHAT, CDR2 FQNNGV. Deletions cut 1 base from V and 3 bases from J, with 11 bases between. On this clone: As yet, its antigen is unknown. The sample holds other DNA sequences that translate to the same CDR3.

Sequencing was performed on naive CD8+ T cells sorted from blood. The chain uses TRBV11-2 and TRBJ2-3; perhaps TRBD2 as D (6 bases). The sequence was obtained from a man aged 18 to 29 in good health. For the CDR3, the DNA is TGTGCCAGCAGCTTAGTCCGGGGGAGGACAGATACGCAGTATTTT. Its translation is CASSLVRGRTDTQYF.